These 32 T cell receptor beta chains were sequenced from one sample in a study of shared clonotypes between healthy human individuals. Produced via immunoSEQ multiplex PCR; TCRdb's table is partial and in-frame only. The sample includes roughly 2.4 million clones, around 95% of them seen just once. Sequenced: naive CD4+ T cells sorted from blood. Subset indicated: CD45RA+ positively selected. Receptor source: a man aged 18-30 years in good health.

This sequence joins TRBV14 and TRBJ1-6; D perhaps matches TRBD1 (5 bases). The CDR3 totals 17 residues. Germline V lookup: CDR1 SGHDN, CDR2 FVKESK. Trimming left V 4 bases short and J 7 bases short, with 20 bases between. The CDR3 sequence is CASSPLWGGIKNSPLHF. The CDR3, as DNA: TGTGCCAGCAGCCCTCTCTGGGGGGGAATTAAGAATTCACCCCTCCACTTT.

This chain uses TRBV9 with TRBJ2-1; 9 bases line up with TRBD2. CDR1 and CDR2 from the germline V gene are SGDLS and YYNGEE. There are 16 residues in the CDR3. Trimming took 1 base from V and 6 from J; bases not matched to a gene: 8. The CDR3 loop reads CASSVRAGGPSNEQFF. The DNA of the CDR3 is TGTGCCAGCAGCGTAAGGGCGGGAGGGCCTTCCAATGAGCAGTTCTTC.

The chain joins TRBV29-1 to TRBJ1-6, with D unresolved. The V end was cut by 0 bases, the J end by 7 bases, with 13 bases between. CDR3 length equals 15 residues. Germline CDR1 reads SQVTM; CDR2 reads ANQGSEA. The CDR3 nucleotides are TGCAGCGTTGAAGATGAAGGAAATGCGAATTCACCCCTCCACTTT. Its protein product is CSVEDEGNANSPLHF.

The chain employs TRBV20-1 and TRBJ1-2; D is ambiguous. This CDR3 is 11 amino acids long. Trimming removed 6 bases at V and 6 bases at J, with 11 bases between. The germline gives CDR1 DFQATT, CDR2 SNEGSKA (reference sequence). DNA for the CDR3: TGCAGTGCGCGTACCCAAGATGGCTACACCTTC. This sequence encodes CSARTQDGYTF.

The CDR3 DNA sequence: TGCGCCAGCAGCTTACAGGGGACAGCCGACTATGGCTACACCTTC. Its protein product is CASSLQGTADYGYTF. The rearrangement uses TRBV5-1 and TRBJ1-2; 7 bases are shared with TRBD1. V gave up 2 bases and J gave up 3 bases; unmatched junction bases: 7. Germline CDR1 SGHRS, CDR2 YFSETQ. This CDR3 has 15 residues.

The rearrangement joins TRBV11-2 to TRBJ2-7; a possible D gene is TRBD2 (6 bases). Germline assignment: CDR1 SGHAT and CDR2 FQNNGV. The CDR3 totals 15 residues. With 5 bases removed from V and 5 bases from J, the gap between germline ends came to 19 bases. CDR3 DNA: TGTGCCAGCAGCCCTACGGGGAGGACCTTCGACGAGCAGTACTTC. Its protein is CASSPTGRTFDEQYF.

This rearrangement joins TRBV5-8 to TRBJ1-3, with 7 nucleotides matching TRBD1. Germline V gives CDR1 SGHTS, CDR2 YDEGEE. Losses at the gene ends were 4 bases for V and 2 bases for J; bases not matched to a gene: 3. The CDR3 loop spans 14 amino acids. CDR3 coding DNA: TGTGCCAGCAGCACCGACAGGGCTGGAAACACCATATATTTT. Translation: CASSTDRAGNTIYF. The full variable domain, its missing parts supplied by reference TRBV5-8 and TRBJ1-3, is EAGVTQSPTHLIKTRGQQATLRCSPISGHTSVYWYQQALGLGLQFLLWYDEGEERNRGNFPPRFSGRQFPNYSSELNVNALELEDSALYLCASSTDRAGNTIYFGEGSWLTVV.

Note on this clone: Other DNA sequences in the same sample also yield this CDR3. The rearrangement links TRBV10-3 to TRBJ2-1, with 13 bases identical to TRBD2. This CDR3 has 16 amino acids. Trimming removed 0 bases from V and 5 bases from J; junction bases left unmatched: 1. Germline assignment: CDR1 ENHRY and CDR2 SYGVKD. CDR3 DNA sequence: TGTGCCATCAGTGAGTCGGGACTAGCGGGGAACAATGAGCAGTTCTTC. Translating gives CAISESGLAGNNEQFF.

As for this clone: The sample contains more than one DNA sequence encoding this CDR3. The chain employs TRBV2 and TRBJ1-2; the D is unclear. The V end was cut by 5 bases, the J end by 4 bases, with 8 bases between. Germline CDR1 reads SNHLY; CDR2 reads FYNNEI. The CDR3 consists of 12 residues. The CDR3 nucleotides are TGTGCCAGCAGTCTAGGAGGCTATGGCTACACCTTC. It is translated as CASSLGGYGYTF.

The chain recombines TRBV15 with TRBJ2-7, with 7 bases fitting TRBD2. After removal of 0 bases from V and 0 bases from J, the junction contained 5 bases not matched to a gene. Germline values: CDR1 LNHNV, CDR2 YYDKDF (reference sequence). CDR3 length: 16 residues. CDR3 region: CATSREGGGSSYEQYF. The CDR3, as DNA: TGTGCCACCAGCAGAGAAGGTGGCGGGAGCTCCTACGAGCAGTACTTC.

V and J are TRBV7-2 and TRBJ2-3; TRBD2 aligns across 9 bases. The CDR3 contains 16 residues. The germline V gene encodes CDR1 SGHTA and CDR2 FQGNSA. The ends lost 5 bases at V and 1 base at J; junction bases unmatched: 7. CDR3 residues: CASSHFEREGTDTQYF. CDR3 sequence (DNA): TGTGCCAGCAGCCACTTTGAGCGGGAGGGCACAGATACGCAGTATTTT.

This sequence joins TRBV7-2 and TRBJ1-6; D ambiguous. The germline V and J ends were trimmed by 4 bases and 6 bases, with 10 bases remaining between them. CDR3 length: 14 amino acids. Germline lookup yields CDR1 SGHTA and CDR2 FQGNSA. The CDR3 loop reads CASSSGGSNSPLHF. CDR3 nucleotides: TGTGCCAGCAGCTCGGGCGGTTCTAATTCACCCCTCCACTTT. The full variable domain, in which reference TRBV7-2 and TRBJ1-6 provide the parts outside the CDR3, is GAGVSQSPSNKVTEKGKDVELRCDPISGHTALYWYRQSLGQGLEFLIYFQGNSAPDKSGLPSDRFSAERTGGSVSTLTIQRTQQEDSAVYLCASSSGGSNSPLHFGNGTRLTVT.

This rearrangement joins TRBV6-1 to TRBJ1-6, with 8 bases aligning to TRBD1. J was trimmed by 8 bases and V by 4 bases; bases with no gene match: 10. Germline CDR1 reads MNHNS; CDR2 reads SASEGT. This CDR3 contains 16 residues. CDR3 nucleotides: TGTGCCAGCAGTGTACACCTGGACAGGGATCATTCACCCCTCCACTTT. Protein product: CASSVHLDRDHSPLHF.

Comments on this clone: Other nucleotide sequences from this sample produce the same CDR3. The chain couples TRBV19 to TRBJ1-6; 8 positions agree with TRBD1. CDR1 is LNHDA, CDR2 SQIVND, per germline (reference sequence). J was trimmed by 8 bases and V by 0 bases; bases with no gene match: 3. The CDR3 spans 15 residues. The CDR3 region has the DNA TGTGCCAGTAGTATAGAAGGACAGGGAGATTCACCCCTCCACTTT. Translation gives CASSIEGQGDSPLHF.

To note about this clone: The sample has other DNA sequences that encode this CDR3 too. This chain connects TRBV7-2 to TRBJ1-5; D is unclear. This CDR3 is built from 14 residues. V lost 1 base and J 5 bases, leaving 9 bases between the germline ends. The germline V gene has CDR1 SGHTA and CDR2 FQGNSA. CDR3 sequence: CASSLVGQDQPQHF. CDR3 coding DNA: TGTGCCAGCAGCTTAGTCGGTCAGGATCAGCCCCAGCATTTT.

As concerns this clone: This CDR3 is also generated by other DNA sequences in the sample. CDR3 loop: CASSFRTGGSYEQYF. The DNA of the CDR3 is TGTGCCAGCAGCTTCCGGACAGGGGGCTCCTACGAGCAGTACTTC. The chain uses TRBV7-8 and TRBJ2-7; TRBD1 aligns across 10 bases. CDR3 length: 15 residues. V shed 3 bases, J shed 0 bases, and the junction held 2 bases outside the gene matches. Germline loops: CDR1 SGHVS, CDR2 FQNEAQ.

CDR3 DNA: TGCGCCAGCAGTGAGGTCGGACGGGGGGCCTCCTACAATGAGCAGTTCTTC. Translating gives CASSEVGRGASYNEQFF. The chain recombines TRBV10-1 with TRBJ2-1, with TRBD2 as a possible D gene (7 bases). The CDR3 runs to 17 residues. Germline assignment: CDR1 WNHNN and CDR2 SYGVQD (reference sequence). Trimming left V 2 bases short and J 0 bases short, with 14 bases between.

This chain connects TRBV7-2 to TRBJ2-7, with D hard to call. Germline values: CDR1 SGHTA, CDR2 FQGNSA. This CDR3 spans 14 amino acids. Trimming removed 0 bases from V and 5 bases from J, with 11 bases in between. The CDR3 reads CASSLAGSYHEQYF. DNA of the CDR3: TGTGCCAGCAGCTTAGCAGGGTCATACCACGAGCAGTACTTC.

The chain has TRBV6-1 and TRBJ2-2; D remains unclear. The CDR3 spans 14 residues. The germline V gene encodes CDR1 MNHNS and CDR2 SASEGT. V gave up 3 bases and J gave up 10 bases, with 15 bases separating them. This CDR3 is CASSEGRPQPELFF. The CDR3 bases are TGTGCCAGCAGTGAGGGTCGTCCCCAACCGGAGCTGTTTTTT.

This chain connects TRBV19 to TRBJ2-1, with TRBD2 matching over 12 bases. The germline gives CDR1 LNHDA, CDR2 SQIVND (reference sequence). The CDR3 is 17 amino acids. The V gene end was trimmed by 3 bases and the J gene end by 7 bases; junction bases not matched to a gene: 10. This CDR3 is CASSIYSLGTSGNEQFF. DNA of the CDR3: TGTGCCAGTAGTATTTATTCCCTTGGGACTAGCGGGAATGAGCAGTTCTTC.

The CDR3 is CASSPTSVEGLEKLFF. CDR3 coding DNA: TGTGCCAGCAGCCCGACGAGCGTTGAAGGGCTTGAAAAACTGTTTTTT. The genes are TRBV5-4 and TRBJ1-4, with unresolved D. Germline V gene lookup returns CDR1 SGHNT and CDR2 YYREEE (reference sequence). The CDR3 length is 16 residues. V lost 4 bases and J 7 bases, leaving 20 bases between the germline ends. The full variable domain, rest sourced from reference TRBV5-4 and TRBJ1-4, is ETGVTQSPTHLIKTRGQQVTLRCSSQSGHNTVSWYQQALGQGPQFIFQYYREEENGRGNFPPRFSGLQFPNYSSELNVNALELDDSALYLCASSPTSVEGLEKLFFGSGTQLSVL.

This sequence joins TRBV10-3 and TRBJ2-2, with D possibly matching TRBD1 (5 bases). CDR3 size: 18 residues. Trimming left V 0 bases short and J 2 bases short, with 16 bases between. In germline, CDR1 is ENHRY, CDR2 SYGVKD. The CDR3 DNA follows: TGTGCCATCAGTGAGTCGTTAATTAGGCAGGGTAACACCGGGGAGCTGTTTTTT. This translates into CAISESLIRQGNTGELFF.

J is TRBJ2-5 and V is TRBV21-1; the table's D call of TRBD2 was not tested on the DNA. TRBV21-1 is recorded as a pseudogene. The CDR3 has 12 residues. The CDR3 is CASSKLKETQYF. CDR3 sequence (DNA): TGTGCCAGCAGCAAATTAAAAGAGACCCAGTACTTC.

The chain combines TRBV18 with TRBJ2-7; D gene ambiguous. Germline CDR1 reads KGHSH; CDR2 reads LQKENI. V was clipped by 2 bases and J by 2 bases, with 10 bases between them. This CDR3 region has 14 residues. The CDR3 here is CASSPKPGPYEQYF. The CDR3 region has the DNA TGTGCCAGCTCACCAAAGCCAGGACCCTACGAGCAGTACTTC.

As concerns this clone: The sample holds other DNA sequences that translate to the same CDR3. The CDR3 DNA reads as TGTGCCAGCAGTCGGGGGGGCGAAACCCAGTACTTC. Amino acid sequence: CASSRGGETQYF. The J gene is TRBJ2-5, the V gene TRBV6-5; 8 positions match TRBD2. V trimming: 5 bases; J trimming: 8 bases; junction bases outside the gene matches: 4. The CDR3 has 12 amino acids. The germline V gene has CDR1 MNHEY and CDR2 SVGAGI.

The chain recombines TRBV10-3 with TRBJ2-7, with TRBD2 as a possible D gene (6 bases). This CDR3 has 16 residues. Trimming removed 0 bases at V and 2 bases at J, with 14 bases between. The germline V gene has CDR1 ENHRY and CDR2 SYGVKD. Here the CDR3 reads CAISESRKAGTYEQYF. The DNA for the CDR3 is TGTGCCATCAGTGAGTCGAGGAAGGCGGGAACCTACGAGCAGTACTTC.

The CDR3 loop reads CASSPGVGDYNEQFF. In nucleotides, the CDR3 is TGTGCCAGCTCACCAGGGGTGGGCGATTACAATGAGCAGTTCTTC. V and J are TRBV18 and TRBJ2-1; no clear D gene. The CDR3 has 15 residues. Germline CDR1 KGHSH, CDR2 LQKENI. Trimming stripped 2 bases from V and 4 bases from J, with 12 bases between.

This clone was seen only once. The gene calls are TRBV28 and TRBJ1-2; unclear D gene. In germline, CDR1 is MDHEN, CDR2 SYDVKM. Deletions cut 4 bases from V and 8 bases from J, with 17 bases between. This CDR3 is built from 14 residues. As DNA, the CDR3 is TGTGCCAGCAGTTCACCGGGCCAAGCTATCGGCTACACCTTC. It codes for CASSSPGQAIGYTF.

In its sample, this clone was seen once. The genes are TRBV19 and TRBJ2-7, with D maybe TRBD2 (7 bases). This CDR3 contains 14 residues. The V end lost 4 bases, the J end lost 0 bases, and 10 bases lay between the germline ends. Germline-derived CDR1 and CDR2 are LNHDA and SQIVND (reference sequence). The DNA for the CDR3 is TGTGCCAGTAGTAAGGGGGGGAACTCCTACGAGCAGTACTTC. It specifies CASSKGGNSYEQYF.

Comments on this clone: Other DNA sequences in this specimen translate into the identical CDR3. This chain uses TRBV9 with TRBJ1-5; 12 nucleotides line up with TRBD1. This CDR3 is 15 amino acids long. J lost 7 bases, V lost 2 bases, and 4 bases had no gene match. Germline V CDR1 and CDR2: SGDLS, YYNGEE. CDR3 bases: TGTGCCAGCAGCGTCGGGACAGGGGGCGACCAGCCCCAGCATTTT. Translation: CASSVGTGGDQPQHF.

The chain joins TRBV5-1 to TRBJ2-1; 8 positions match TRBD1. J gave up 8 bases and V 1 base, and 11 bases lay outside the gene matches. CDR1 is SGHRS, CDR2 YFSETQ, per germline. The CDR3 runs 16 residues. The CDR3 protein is CASSLLLNRGIDEQFF. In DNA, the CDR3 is TGCGCCAGCAGCTTGTTACTTAACAGGGGGATCGATGAGCAGTTCTTC.

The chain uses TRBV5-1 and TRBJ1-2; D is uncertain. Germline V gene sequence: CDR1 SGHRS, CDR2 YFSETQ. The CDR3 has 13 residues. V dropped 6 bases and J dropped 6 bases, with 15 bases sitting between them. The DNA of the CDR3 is TGCGCCAGCAACCTGGATGCTGCCGATGGCTACACCTTC. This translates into CASNLDAADGYTF.